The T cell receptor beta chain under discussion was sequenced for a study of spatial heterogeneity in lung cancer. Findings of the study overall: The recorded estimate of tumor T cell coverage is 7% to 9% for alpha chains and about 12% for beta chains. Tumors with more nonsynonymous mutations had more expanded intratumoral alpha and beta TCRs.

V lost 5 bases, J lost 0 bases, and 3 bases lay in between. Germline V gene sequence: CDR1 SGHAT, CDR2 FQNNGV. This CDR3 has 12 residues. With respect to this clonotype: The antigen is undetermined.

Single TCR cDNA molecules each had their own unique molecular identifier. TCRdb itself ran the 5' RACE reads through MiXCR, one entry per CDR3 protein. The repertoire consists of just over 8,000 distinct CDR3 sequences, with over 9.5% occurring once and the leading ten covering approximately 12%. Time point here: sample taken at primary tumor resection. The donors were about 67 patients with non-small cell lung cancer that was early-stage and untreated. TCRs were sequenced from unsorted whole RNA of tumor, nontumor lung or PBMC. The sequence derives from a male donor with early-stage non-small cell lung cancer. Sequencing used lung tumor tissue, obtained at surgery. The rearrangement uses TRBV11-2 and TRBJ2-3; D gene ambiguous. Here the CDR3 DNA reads TGTGCCAGCAGCAGGAGCACAGATACGCAGTATTTT. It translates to CASSRSTDTQYF.